Following are 22 T cell receptor beta chains from one sample sequenced in a study of regulatory T cells in long-lasting Graves disease. Sequencing libraries for TCR beta were prepared with iRepertoire HTBI primers and Arm-PCR of CDR3 regions. MiXCR, run by TCRdb on the multiplex PCR reads, gives a single entry per CDR3 protein. This sample has some 470,000 distinct CDR3 sequences, with 20% to 25% found just once. Specified time point: persistent/refractory GD, antithyroid drugs over 5 years with positive TRAb. Researchers made the TCR library from RNA that was extracted from PBMCs. The sample was peripheral blood mononuclear cells (PBMCs), taken when the disease was refractory, from a patient treated with antithyroid drugs. The receptors derive from a female donor with Graves disease.

This clonotype was found many times. A junction boundary mismatches the germline segment, possibly from a read error. The rearrangement joins TRBV10-3 to TRBJ1-5; no definite D call. Germline CDR1 ENHRY, CDR2 SYGVKD. This CDR3 contains 14 residues. The DNA of the CDR3 is TGTGCCATCAGGGGGTCGAATAGCAATCAACCCCAGCATTTT. It is translated as CAIRGSNSNQPQHF.

V is TRBV29-1 and J is TRBJ1-1, with 7 bases aligning to TRBD1. Trimming removed 7 bases from V and 3 bases from J; junction bases left unmatched: 14. The germline gives CDR1 SQVTM, CDR2 ANQGSEA. The CDR3 is made up of 15 amino acids. CDR3 DNA: TGCAGCGGGGATGACAGGGATGGGGAGGACACTGAAGCTTTCTTT. Translated, it gives CSGDDRDGEDTEAFF.

This rearrangement joins TRBV4-1 to TRBJ2-7; possible D gene TRBD2, 6 bases. V was clipped by 1 base and J by 3 bases, with 10 bases between them. Germline values: CDR1 MGHRA, CDR2 YSYEKL. The CDR3 loop spans 14 amino acids. This chain's CDR3 is CASSQGLEGYEQYF. As DNA, the CDR3 is TGCGCCAGCAGCCAAGGGCTGGAGGGCTACGAGCAGTACTTC.

This clonotype has a single count. The CDR3 coding sequence is TGTGCCAGTAGTATCAGTTTGGGGACAGGCTGGGACATTCAGTACTTC. The encoded protein is CASSISLGTGWDIQYF. The chain carries TRBV19 and TRBJ2-4, with 8 bases that match TRBD1. V was clipped by 3 bases and J by 8 bases; unmatched bases: 12. This CDR3 has 16 residues. Germline loops: CDR1 LNHDA, CDR2 SQIVND (reference sequence).

This clonotype has at least ten counts. The chain has TRBV28 and TRBJ2-5, with a tentative D call TRBD1 (6 bases). Trimming removed 8 bases at V and 13 bases at J, with 20 bases between. The V gene's germline CDR1 is MDHEN and CDR2 SYDVKM. The CDR3 is 12 amino acids. The CDR3 DNA reads TGTGCCAGCTCCACCCGAACAGGGCGCCCGTACTTC. Translation gives CASSTRTGRPYF.

This clonotype was observed at least ten times. The chain couples TRBV19 to TRBJ2-5; TRBD1 might be the D (6 bases). Germline CDR1 is LNHDA and CDR2 is SQIVND (reference sequence). V lost 4 bases to trimming and J lost 2 bases, with 11 bases between them. The CDR3 is made up of 14 amino acids. The CDR3 nucleotides are TGTGCCAGTAGTACGAGGACAGCGCAAGAGACCCAGTACTTC. Amino acids: CASSTRTAQETQYF.

At least ten counts were recorded for this clonotype. The CDR3 reads CASRRENTGELFF. The CDR3 bases are TGTGCCAGCAGAAGGGAGAACACCGGGGAGCTGTTTTTT. The J gene is TRBJ2-2, the V gene TRBV6-1; D gene unclear. V lost 6 bases, J lost 1 base, and 6 bases lay in between. This CDR3 spans 13 amino acids. Germline V gene sequence: CDR1 MNHNS, CDR2 SASEGT.

Many counts were recorded for this clonotype. This rearrangement joins TRBV28 to TRBJ2-7, with 9 bases matching TRBD2. The CDR3 covers 14 residues. Germline V gives CDR1 MDHEN, CDR2 SYDVKM. The V segment lost 5 bases and the J segment 6 bases; nucleotides outside the gene matches: 8. CDR3 in amino acids: CASSNAGGPSEQYF. DNA for the CDR3: TGTGCCAGCAGTAACGCGGGAGGGCCCAGCGAGCAGTACTTC.

V usage is TRBV7-3 and J usage is TRBJ1-3; no clear D. V was clipped by 5 bases and J by 8 bases, with 16 bases between them. The CDR3 spans 14 residues. Germline V gene data show CDR1 as SGHTA and CDR2 as FQGTGA. This CDR3 is CASSKLGGRDTIYF. As DNA, the CDR3 is TGTGCCAGCAGCAAATTAGGCGGAAGAGACACCATATATTTT.

In this sample, this clonotype turned up many times. The chain recombines TRBV28 with TRBJ2-7; 9 bases are shared with TRBD2. CDR1 and CDR2 from the germline V gene are MDHEN and SYDVKM. CDR3 length: 19 amino acids. Trimming removed 2 bases from V and 4 bases from J; junction bases left unmatched: 18. As DNA, the CDR3 is TGTGCCAGCAGTTTAGACCAATGGGGTAGCGGGAGCCACTTTTACGAGCAGTACTTC. It specifies CASSLDQWGSGSHFYEQYF.

This clonotype has a handful of counts. This rearrangement joins TRBV29-1 to TRBJ2-5; no clear D gene. The V gene's germline CDR1 is SQVTM and CDR2 ANQGSEA. This CDR3 comprises 9 residues. CDR3 loop: CNTGGTQYF. As DNA, the CDR3 is TGCAACACTGGTGGGACCCAGTACTTC.

The chain links TRBV12-3 or TRBV12-4 to TRBJ2-3; TRBD2 is a possible D gene (6 bases). This CDR3 region has 15 residues. Trimming pared 2 bases from V and 6 bases from J, leaving 15 bases between. CDR3 nucleotide sequence: TGTGCCAGCAGTTTAATAGCGGAGAGGCTGGATACGCAGTATTTT. This encodes CASSLIAERLDTQYF.

This clonotype was picked up many times. The gene calls are TRBV28 and TRBJ2-5, with TRBD2 identical over 8 bases. The V gene's germline CDR1 is MDHEN and CDR2 SYDVKM. J was trimmed by 4 bases and V by 5 bases; bases with no gene match: 9. This CDR3 is built from 15 residues. In nucleotides, the CDR3 is TGTGCCAGCAGTCCCCCTCGGGGGGGGGGAGAGACCCAGTACTTC. Its translation is CASSPPRGGGETQYF.

J is TRBJ2-7 and V is TRBV6-5; 9 nucleotides agree with TRBD2. Germline V gene data show CDR1 as MNHEY and CDR2 as SVGAGI. Unmatched junction bases numbered 8, after V lost 0 bases and J lost 2 bases. The CDR3 length is 17 residues. DNA of the CDR3: TGTGCCAGCAGTTACTCCGGTACTAGCGGGCCCCCCTACGAGCAGTACTTC. Encoded protein: CASSYSGTSGPPYEQYF.

This clonotype has a count of ten or more. This chain uses TRBV19 with TRBJ1-5, with D perhaps matching TRBD1 (5 bases). Germline V CDR1 and CDR2: LNHDA, SQIVND (reference sequence). The CDR3 has 15 amino acids. V lost 9 bases, J lost 1 base, and 16 bases lay in between. The CDR3 DNA reads as TGTGCCAGCCAAGGGGCCGGTGGGAGCAATCAGCCCCAGCATTTT. This encodes CASQGAGGSNQPQHF.

This chain connects TRBV3-1 to TRBJ1-1, with D tentatively TRBD1 (6 bases). V dropped 0 bases and J dropped 7 bases, with 24 bases sitting between them. Germline V gene lookup returns CDR1 LGHDT and CDR2 YNNKEL (reference sequence). The CDR3 contains 18 residues. The CDR3, as DNA: TGTGCCAGCAGCCAAGAAGGGGGACCCGAGGAGCAGCTCGGTGAAGCTTTCTTT. Protein product: CASSQEGGPEEQLGEAFF.

This clonotype has just a few counts. The chain has TRBV28 and TRBJ1-5, with D perhaps matching TRBD1 (5 bases). V was trimmed by 7 bases and J by 6 bases, leaving 16 bases between them. The CDR3 extends over 14 amino acids. Germline V CDR1 and CDR2: MDHEN, SYDVKM. The CDR3 nucleotides are TGTGCCAGCACTATAACGGGGGTAACTCAGCCCCAGCATTTT. The encoded protein is CASTITGVTQPQHF. Drawing the rest from reference TRBV28 and TRBJ1-5, the complete variable domain is DVKVTQSSRYLVKRTGEKVFLECVQDMDHENMFWYRQDPGLGLRLIYFSYDVKMKEKGDIPEGYSVSREKKERFSLILESASTNQTSMYLCASTITGVTQPQHFGDGTRLSIL.

As for this clonotype: Possible read error: a much larger clone is one base away. The rearrangement uses TRBV6-1 and TRBJ1-1; 11 bases match TRBD1. The CDR3 is 15 residues long. Germline-derived CDR1 and CDR2 are MNHNS and SASEGT. The CDR3 bases are TGTGCCAGCATCCCACTGGACAGGGGGCTAGCTGAAGCTTCCTTT. Protein sequence: CASIPLDRGLAEASF.

Regarding this clonotype: Germline and junction disagree at one end, which may indicate a read error. The chain uses TRBV7-3 and TRBJ1-1; D remains ambiguous. CDR3 length: 13 residues. From germline, CDR1 is SGHTA and CDR2 FQGTGA. CDR3 sequence (DNA): TGTGCCAGCAGCGCGACCAGGAACATTGAAGCTTTCTTT. As protein: CASSATRNIEAFF. The whole variable domain, remainder taken from reference TRBV7-3 and TRBJ1-1, is GAGVSQTPSNKVTEKGKYVELRCDPISGHTALYWYRQSLGQGPEFLIYFQGTGAADDSGLPNDRFFAVRPEGSVSTLKIQRTERGDSAVYLCASSATRNIEAFFGQGTRLTVV.

This clonotype came up many times. The chain uses TRBV11-2 and TRBJ1-2; possible D gene TRBD1, 5 bases. The CDR3 loop spans 15 amino acids. Between the trimmed V and J ends, which lost 6 bases and 3 bases, there was a span of 17 bases. Germline CDR1 and CDR2: SGHAT and FQNNGV. This CDR3 reads CASRSPGRDDYGYTF. The CDR3 DNA sequence: TGTGCCAGCAGATCCCCGGGACGGGATGACTATGGCTACACCTTC.

This clonotype was observed a few times. J is TRBJ2-7 and V is TRBV11-1; no reliable D call. The length of the CDR3 is 14 residues. V was pared by 1 base and J by 1 base, with 8 bases between. Germline lookup yields CDR1 SGHAT and CDR2 FQDESV (reference sequence). CDR3 sequence reads: CASSLDLSSYEQYF. In DNA, the CDR3 is TGTGCCAGCAGCTTAGATTTGTCATCCTACGAGCAGTACTTC.

In this sample, this clonotype turned up many times. The rearrangement uses TRBV28 and TRBJ1-2; 7 bases line up with TRBD1. J was trimmed by 8 bases and V by 4 bases; bases with no gene match: 13. The CDR3 runs to 15 residues. CDR1 is MDHEN and CDR2 is SYDVKM in the germline V gene. In DNA, the CDR3 is TGTGCCAGCAGTTCTCCCGGGACAGATACTATGGGCTACACCTTC. Translated, it gives CASSSPGTDTMGYTF.